These T cell receptor beta chains were read from a single sample in a study of blood T cells in healthy people across ages. TCRdb reanalysed the 5' RACE reads using MiXCR and keeps one entry per CDR3 protein. There are around 780,000 distinct CDR3 sequences in the sample; around 25% occur only once, and 2.5% to 3.5% lies in the top ten. These data were also reused for a study on T cells of mothers and their children.

Sequencing was done on a sample of blood. The source is a boy under 18 in good health. The CDR3 runs from the conserved cysteine through the conserved F or W. The D gene is left open where the match is weak. The listing skips clone size in some rows; elsewhere it reads once, few, many or a size class.

j_gene	len	v_gene	abundance	d_gene	CDR3aa	CDR3nt
TRBJ2-5	12	TRBV6-1	many	.	CASSEAQETQYF	TGTGCCAGCAGTGAAGCGCAAGAGACCCAGTACTTC
TRBJ2-5	12	TRBV12-3/TRBV12-4	.	.	CAGSSQELSQYF	TGTGCCGGCAGTTCGCAAGAGTTGTCCCAGTACTTC
TRBJ1-4	15	TRBV18	many	.	CASSPPGRRNEKLFF	TGTGCCAGCTCACCACCAGGACGGCGGAATGAAAAACTGTTTTTT
TRBJ1-2	13	TRBV15	.	TRBD1	CATSRGQNYGYTF	TGTGCCACCAGCAGGGGACAGAACTATGGCTACACCTTC
TRBJ2-5	14	TRBV29-1	.	.	CSVAPQFRQETQYF	TGCAGCGTTGCTCCACAGTTCAGACAAGAGACCCAGTACTTC
TRBJ1-1	14	TRBV3-1	.	.	CASGLGLLNTEAFF	TGTGCCAGCGGCCTAGGCCTTCTGAACACTGAAGCTTTCTTT
TRBJ1-2	15	TRBV25-1	.	.	CASSASKGGAHGYTF	TGTGCCAGCAGTGCCTCGAAGGGAGGGGCCCATGGCTACACCTTC
TRBJ2-6	15	TRBV12-3/TRBV12-4	.	.	CASSPDTSGANVLTF	TGTGCCAGCAGTCCCGACACCTCTGGGGCCAACGTCCTGACTTTC
TRBJ1-2	15	TRBV11-2	.	TRBD1	CASSVETGPFYGYTF	TGTGCCAGCAGCGTAGAGACAGGGCCCTTCTATGGCTACACCTTC
TRBJ1-2	12	TRBV7-2	few	.	CASSSSFYGYTF	TGTGCCAGCAGCTCTAGTTTCTATGGCTACACCTTC
TRBJ2-7	13	TRBV28	.	TRBD1	CASSLGTELEQYF	TGTGCCAGCAGTTTGGGGACAGAACTGGAGCAGTACTTC
TRBJ2-4	17	TRBV4-1	.	.	CASSRDQGTLAKNIQYF	TGCGCCAGCAGCCGGGATCAGGGGACCCTAGCCAAAAACATTCAGTACTTC
TRBJ2-5	14	TRBV5-1	few	.	CASSQGGTIETQYF	TGCGCCAGCAGCCAGGGGGGCACCATAGAGACCCAGTACTTC
TRBJ2-1	15	TRBV20-1	.	.	CSARGAYPSYNEQFF	TGCAGTGCTAGAGGCGCCTACCCCTCCTACAATGAGCAGTTCTTC
TRBJ2-1	12	TRBV5-1	few	TRBD1	CASSLPGTGQFF	TGCGCCAGCAGCTTGCCCGGGACAGGGCAGTTCTTC
TRBJ1-1	14	TRBV19	few	.	CASSIRQGNAEAFF	TGTGCCAGTAGTATCCGGCAGGGGAATGCTGAAGCTTTCTTT
TRBJ2-4	14	TRBV5-1	.	.	CASGRGRDKNIQYF	TGCGCCAGCGGCAGGGGCCGCGATAAAAACATTCAGTACTTC
TRBJ1-2	12	TRBV3-1	few	.	CASSQDSARYTF	TGTGCCAGCAGCCAAGACAGTGCGCGCTACACCTTC
TRBJ2-2	15	TRBV9	few	.	CASSVDGTRAGELFF	TGTGCCAGCAGCGTAGACGGGACCCGGGCCGGGGAGCTGTTTTTT
TRBJ2-5	14	TRBV6-6	.	.	CASTEQGEAETQYF	TGTGCCAGCACAGAACAGGGAGAGGCGGAGACCCAGTACTTC
TRBJ2-7	13	TRBV20-1	many	.	CSARYPGQYEQYF	TGCAGTGCTAGGTATCCTGGGCAATACGAGCAGTACTTC
TRBJ2-1	14	TRBV6-1	few	.	CASKLGLRDNEQFF	TGTGCCAGCAAGTTAGGGTTACGGGACAATGAGCAGTTCTTC
TRBJ2-2	13	TRBV6-5	few	.	CASRSGSLGELFF	TGTGCCAGCAGGTCAGGGTCACTCGGGGAGCTGTTTTTT
TRBJ2-1	20	TRBV7-3	few	TRBD1	CASSLSFSTWVDREPNEQFF	TGTGCCAGCAGCTTATCTTTCAGTACTTGGGTGGACAGGGAACCCAATGAGCAGTTCTTC
TRBJ1-4	13	TRBV20-1	few	.	CSAQEGANEKLFF	TGCAGTGCTCAGGAGGGGGCTAATGAAAAACTGTTTTTT
TRBJ2-5	14	TRBV7-3	few	.	CASSPTTTGETQYF	TGTGCCAGCAGCCCCACGACTACGGGGGAGACCCAGTACTTC
TRBJ2-1	15	TRBV6-6	.	TRBD1	CASSPGQGLNYEQFF	TGTGCCAGCAGCCCCGGACAGGGATTAAACTATGAGCAGTTCTTC
TRBJ1-1	14	TRBV28	.	.	CASSDRGGGTEAFF	TGTGCCAGCTCAGACCGGGGGGGTGGCACTGAAGCTTTCTTT
TRBJ1-6	13	TRBV12-3/TRBV12-4	.	TRBD1	CASRDSNNSPLHF	TGTGCCAGCCGGGACAGCAATAATTCACCCCTCCACTTT
TRBJ1-2	14	TRBV5-5	few	TRBD1	CASSTRQGPYGYTF	TGTGCCAGCAGCACGCGACAGGGCCCCTATGGCTACACCTTC
TRBJ2-3	11	TRBV7-3	.	.	CASAATDTQYF	TGTGCCAGCGCGGCTACAGATACGCAGTATTTT
TRBJ1-5	17	TRBV10-3	.	TRBD1	CAISRTGGDQGNQPQHF	TGTGCCATCAGTAGGACAGGGGGCGATCAGGGTAATCAGCCCCAGCATTTT
TRBJ2-6	17	TRBV13	.	TRBD2	CASSILAGVAGANVLTF	TGTGCCAGCAGCATCTTAGCGGGGGTTGCTGGGGCCAACGTCCTGACTTTC
TRBJ1-1	18	TRBV6-6	few	TRBD1	CASRAKGGWGSMNTKAFF	TGTGCCAGCAGAGCTAAAGGGGGCTGGGGTTCAATGAACACTAAAGCTTTCTTT
TRBJ1-2	18	TRBV7-2	.	.	CASSPRGKRTETNYGYTF	TGTGCCAGCAGCCCTAGAGGGAAACGGACAGAGACTAACTATGGCTACACCTTC
TRBJ2-7	13	TRBV7-3	few	.	CASSSGQGDEQYF	TGTGCCAGCAGCTCTGGGCAGGGAGACGAGCAGTACTTC
TRBJ2-1	18	TRBV7-9	few	.	CASSIMVGGRTHSREQFF	TGTGCCAGCAGCATAATGGTTGGAGGGCGAACCCACTCACGTGAGCAGTTCTTC